This T cell receptor beta chain was found in a study of T cell repertoires in cytomegalovirus infection. For the study at large: CMV infection and matching HLA type were both indicated by public TCR beta signatures. Findings of the study overall: CMV-specific HLA-C-restricted TCR beta clonotypes dominated the ex vivo response. Carriers of CMV plus the relevant HLA were identified by cumulative public TCR beta family frequency.

TCRdb processed the reads anew with MiXCR; each CDR3 protein has one entry. The sample records about 310,000 distinct CDR3 sequences, 15% to 20% being singletons. Germline-derived CDR1 and CDR2 are SEHNR and FQNEAQ (reference sequence). The V end was cut by 2 bases, the J end by 5 bases, with 12 bases between. CDR3 length: 14 residues. Notes on this clonotype: Its antigen is unidentified.

Source material: PBMCs. The chain is built from TRBV7-9 and TRBJ1-2, with D tentatively TRBD1 (6 bases). The TCR comes from a human donor in good health (CMV status not recorded). Some clones in this sample may be carry-over from other donors' samples. The CDR3 DNA follows: TGTGCCAGCAGCTTACCAGGGGTTGGATATGGCTACACCTTC. Translation gives CASSLPGVGYGYTF.